The TCR beta chain described here comes from a study of response to subunit inactivated influenza vaccine. This clonotype was detected many times. Its antigen remains unknown. MiXCR was run by TCRdb on the RT-PCR reads, yielding one entry per CDR3 protein. The table includes almost 250,000 distinct CDR3 sequences, roughly an eighth detected once. Overall study results and limits: The authors suggested that few new T cells are recruited per seasonal influenza vaccination.

The clonotype originates from a man in his forties or fifties who received an inactivated influenza vaccine. The sequencing here drew on non-naive T cells sorted from PBMCs, taken roughly 2 weeks before vaccination.

CDR3 loop: CASSRLTSGRGRETQYF. DNA for the CDR3: TGTGCCAGCAGCCGCCTGACTAGCGGGAGAGGAAGGGAGACCCAGTACTTC. The J gene is TRBJ2-5, the V gene TRBV7-9; 12 positions match TRBD2. Germline V gives CDR1 SEHNR, CDR2 FQNEAQ (reference sequence). V shed 5 bases, J shed 5 bases, and the junction held 12 bases outside the gene matches. The length of the CDR3 is 17 residues.